This TCR beta chain originates from a study of Graves' ophthalmopathy and Graves' hyperthyroidism. General study findings and limits: Sensitivity reached more than 70% and specificity just under 75% when the model predicted ophthalmopathy progression. Most thyroid clonotypes expanded beyond 0.001 frequency were also found in blood.

The TCR beta CDR3 regions underwent amplification from RNA transcripts. An initial RT-PCR round employing HTBI primers preceded a second-round multiplex PCR. A single record per CDR3 protein comes from TCRdb applying MiXCR to the multiplex PCR reads. The sample records over 11,000 distinct CDR3 sequences, about 50% being singletons. Deletions cut 4 bases from V and 4 bases from J, with 17 bases between. Germline CDR1 is SGHTA and CDR2 is FQGTGA. The CDR3 is made up of 15 amino acids. With regard to this clonotype: Its antigen is not known.

As the starting material, 8 to 10 ml of fresh peripheral blood yielded the PBMCs. The source of this sequence is a young woman with Graves' ophthalmopathy. The genes are TRBV7-3 and TRBJ2-7; perhaps D is TRBD1 or TRBD2 (6 bases each). The sequencing input was peripheral blood. The CDR3 DNA is TGTGCCAGCAGCTCCTCCGCAGGGGAGGCGTACGAGCAGTACTTC. Protein product: CASSSSAGEAYEQYF. Using reference TRBV7-3 and TRBJ2-7 for the parts outside the CDR3, the full variable domain is GAGVSQTPSNKVTEKGKYVELRCDPISGHTALYWYRQSLGQGPEFLIYFQGTGAADDSGLPNDRFFAVRPEGSVSTLKIQRTERGDSAVYLCASSSSAGEAYEQYFGPGTRLTVT.